The source of this T cell receptor beta chain is a study of blood T cell repertoires in COVID-19. Across the whole study: Samples of COVID-19 (acute and convalescent) were obtained from the United States, Italy and Spain. T cells, B-cell-depleted T cells, or PBMCs provided the cDNA or gDNA that served as material.

As handled by the study authors: Reference gene primer amplification in the assay estimated nucleated cell counts. Using immunoSEQ multiplex PCR, the repertoire was profiled, and TCRdb retains in-frame clones only, with some absent. The DNA was the basis for D and trimming; V, J and clone size are from that table. The profile shows approximately 200,000 clones, about 88% of them singletons. The germline CDR1 and CDR2 sequences are SGHNT and YENEEA. V lost 4 bases and J 4 bases, leaving 17 bases between the germline ends. The CDR3 spans 15 residues. The V and J genes are TRBV11-3 and TRBJ2-7; D may be TRBD2 (6 bases). The sequencing input was peripheral blood. The clonotype comes from a man under 40 with acute or convalescent COVID-19. This chain's CDR3 is CASSSGVESGYEQYF. The CDR3 DNA reads TGTGCCAGCAGCTCGGGGGTGGAGAGCGGGTACGAGCAGTACTTC.